This T cell receptor beta chain was captured in a study of PD-1 blockade in mismatch repair-deficient tumors. Study overall: Patients had 12 to 13 mismatch repair-deficient cancer types and were previously treated and progressing.

Sequencing used immunoSEQ multiplex PCR; TCRdb keeps in-frame clones, though not all of them. The table includes approximately 110,000 clones, around three quarters detected once. Study-wide findings and caveats: Tumor-resident clones, often absent from pretreatment blood, expanded after pembrolizumab and then contracted.

Trimming shortened V by 3 bases and J by 7 bases, and 12 bases separated the two germline ends. Germline lookup yields CDR1 KGHSH and CDR2 LQKENI. The length of the CDR3 is 13 residues. PCR or immunohistochemistry showed mismatch repair deficiency in every enrolled patient. The TCR-sequenced patients were three responders to pembrolizumab. The table lists this clone with a few counts. The antigen is unknown. V and J are TRBV18 and TRBJ1-2; D gene ambiguous. Sequences were derived from peripheral blood, sampled approximately 64 weeks after starting pembrolizumab. This clonotype originated in an adult with mismatch repair-deficient cancer. The CDR3 sequence: CASSPLERAGYTF. In nucleotides, the CDR3 is TGTGCCAGCTCACCGTTAGAAAGGGCTGGCTACACCTTC. The full variable domain, rest sourced from reference TRBV18 and TRBJ1-2, is NAGVMQNPRHLVRRRGQEARLRCSPMKGHSHVYWYRQLPEEGLKFMVYLQKENIIDESGMPKERFSAEFPKEGPSILRIQQVVRGDSAAYFCASSPLERAGYTFGSGTRLTVV.